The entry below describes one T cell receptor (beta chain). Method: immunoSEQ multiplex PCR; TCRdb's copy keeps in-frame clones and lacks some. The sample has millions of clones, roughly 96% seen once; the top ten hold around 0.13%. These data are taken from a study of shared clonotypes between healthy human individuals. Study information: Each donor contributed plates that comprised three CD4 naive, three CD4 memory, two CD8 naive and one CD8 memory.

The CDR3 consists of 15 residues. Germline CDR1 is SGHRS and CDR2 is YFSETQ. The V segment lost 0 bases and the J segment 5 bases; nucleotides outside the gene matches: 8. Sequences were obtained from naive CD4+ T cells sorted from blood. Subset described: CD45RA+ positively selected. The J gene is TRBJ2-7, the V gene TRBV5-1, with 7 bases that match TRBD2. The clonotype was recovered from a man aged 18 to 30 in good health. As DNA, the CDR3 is TGCGCCAGCAGCTTGGACGGACTAGAAGTGGACGAGCAGTACTTC. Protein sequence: CASSLDGLEVDEQYF. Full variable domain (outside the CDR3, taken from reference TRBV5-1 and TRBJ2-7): KAGVTQTPRYLIKTRGQQVTLSCSPISGHRSVSWYQQTPGQGLQFLFEYFSETQRNKGNFPGRFSGRQFSNSRSEMNVSTLELGDSALYLCASSLDGLEVDEQYFGPGTRLTVT.